These 24 T cell receptor beta chains were sequenced from one sample in a study of cytomegalovirus exposure and HLA in healthy donors. The PCR had 60 Vbeta and 13 Jbeta primers. Generated by immunoSEQ multiplex PCR, the TCRdb table keeps only in-frame clones and is missing some. The data contain around 140,000 clones, about 74% of them singletons. Sequenced sample: PBMCs. These receptors were obtained from a male donor in good health and CMV-seronegative.

The V and J genes are TRBV6-6 and TRBJ1-2; a possible D gene is TRBD1 (6 bases). This CDR3 region has 15 residues. Trimming removed 6 bases from V and 4 bases from J, with 18 bases in between. Germline lookup yields CDR1 MNHNY and CDR2 SVGAGI (reference sequence). CDR3 in amino acids: CASSSGTGRSYGYTF. In DNA form, the CDR3 reads TGTGCCAGCAGCAGTGGCACAGGGAGAAGCTATGGCTACACCTTC.

CDR3 loop: CASSRDTSYEQYF. The CDR3 DNA reads TGTGCCAGCAGCCGGGACACCTCCTACGAGCAGTACTTC. J is TRBJ2-7 and V is TRBV16; weak D call: TRBD1 (6 bases). In germline, CDR1 is KGHSY, CDR2 FQNENV. Trimming shortened V by 4 bases and J by 0 bases, and 7 bases separated the two germline ends. The CDR3 has 13 amino acids.

The rearrangement links TRBV4-2 to TRBJ1-5; D gene unclear. CDR3 length equals 14 residues. With 0 bases removed from V and 7 bases from J, the gap between germline ends came to 10 bases. Germline values: CDR1 LGHNA, CDR2 YNFKEQ. In DNA, the CDR3 is TGTGCCAGCAGCCAAGAATTTAACGAGCAGCCCCAGCATTTT. It encodes CASSQEFNEQPQHF.

This clone was counted ten times or more. The rearrangement uses TRBV2 and TRBJ1-2; D perhaps matches TRBD1 (6 bases). Trimming removed 3 bases from V and 7 bases from J, with 12 bases in between. CDR3 length equals 13 residues. Germline CDR1 reads SNHLY; CDR2 reads FYNNEI. The CDR3 nucleotides are TGTGCCAGCAGTGAGGTACAGGGACGTGGCTACACCTTC. Encoded protein: CASSEVQGRGYTF.

The chain employs TRBV27 and TRBJ1-3, with 8 bases fitting TRBD1. Germline V gene lookup returns CDR1 MNHEY and CDR2 SMNVEV (reference sequence). CDR3 length equals 19 residues. Unmatched junction bases numbered 16, after V lost 4 bases and J lost 2 bases. The CDR3 reads CASSSRTGRDIDTGNTIYF. DNA for the CDR3: TGTGCCAGCAGTTCCCGGACAGGGCGAGACATAGACACTGGAAACACCATATATTTT.

CDR3 DNA: TGCGCCAGCAGGGGACTAGCGTCGAATGAGCAGTTCTTC. Its translation: CASRGLASNEQFF. The chain uses TRBV5-1 and TRBJ2-1; 10 bases fit TRBD2. CDR3 length: 13 amino acids. The trim removed 5 bases at V and 7 bases at J, leaving 3 bases unmatched. CDR1 and CDR2 (germline): SGHRS, YFSETQ.

This clone is a singleton in its sample. The rearrangement joins TRBV5-5 to TRBJ2-7, with D possibly TRBD1 on 6 matching bases. CDR1 and CDR2 (germline): SGHKS, YYEKEE (reference sequence). Trimming removed 5 bases from V and 0 bases from J, with 15 bases in between. This CDR3 has 15 amino acids. The CDR3 DNA sequence: TGTGCCAGCAGACTTGCTGGACAGTCCTCCTACGAGCAGTACTTC. It encodes CASRLAGQSSYEQYF.

The rearrangement uses TRBV6-1 and TRBJ1-1, with D unresolved. Germline V gene data show CDR1 as MNHNS and CDR2 as SASEGT. Trimming left V 1 base short and J 3 bases short, with 12 bases between. The CDR3 loop spans 15 amino acids. CDR3 nucleotides: TGTGCCAGCAGTGAAGTTTACAGAAAGGACACTGAAGCTTTCTTT. It is translated as CASSEVYRKDTEAFF.

The chain uses TRBV6-5 and TRBJ2-2; TRBD1 agrees at 7 bases. Germline values: CDR1 MNHEY, CDR2 SVGAGI. V shed 0 bases, J shed 7 bases, and the junction held 2 bases outside the gene matches. The CDR3 has 14 amino acids. The CDR3 nucleotides read TGTGCCAGCAGTTACTCAGGGGGCGGCGGGGAGCTGTTTTTT. It yields the protein CASSYSGGGGELFF.

The chain is built from TRBV7-2 and TRBJ2-5; TRBD2 aligns across 9 bases. V shed 3 bases and J 5 bases; nucleotides not matched to a gene: 16. The length of the CDR3 is 18 residues. The germline CDR1 and CDR2 sequences are SGHTA and FQGNSA. CDR3 in amino acids: CASSFTQPFSGGGETQYF. The CDR3 region has the DNA TGTGCCAGCAGCTTCACACAACCCTTTAGCGGGGGCGGGGAGACCCAGTACTTC.

The chain has TRBV6-5 and TRBJ2-5; D not resolved. The last part of the DNA fits TRBJ2-7 better; the J call may be wrong. The CDR3 loop spans 11 amino acids. Germline V lookup: CDR1 MNHEY, CDR2 SVGAGI. CDR3 DNA: TGTGCCAGCACCAGCGACTACGAGCAGTACTTC. Amino acids: CASTSDYEQYF.

The chain carries TRBV19 and TRBJ1-1; no clear D. The length of the CDR3 is 16 residues. V was trimmed by 2 bases and J by 5 bases, leaving 18 bases between them. Germline CDR1 LNHDA, CDR2 SQIVND (reference sequence). The CDR3 is CASSIRFGVRGTEAFF. The CDR3 region has the DNA TGTGCCAGTAGTATACGATTCGGGGTCCGGGGAACTGAAGCTTTCTTT.

The chain employs TRBV29-1 and TRBJ2-7, with 7 nucleotides matching TRBD2. The CDR3 is 13 residues long. The V gene's germline CDR1 is SQVTM and CDR2 ANQGSEA. The V and J ends lost 2 bases and 7 bases, in that order; junction bases with no gene match: 8. CDR3 residues: CSVELHGGGEQYF. For the CDR3, the DNA is TGCAGCGTTGAATTGCACGGGGGAGGGGAGCAGTACTTC.

V and J are TRBV5-1 and TRBJ1-6; D gene ambiguous. This CDR3 comprises 19 residues. Germline CDR1 and CDR2: SGHRS and YFSETQ. Trimming shortened V by 1 base and J by 0 bases, and 17 bases separated the two germline ends. Here the CDR3 reads CASSLSEFGSSSYNSPLHF. The CDR3 bases are TGCGCCAGCAGCTTGTCCGAATTCGGTAGCAGCTCCTATAATTCACCCCTCCACTTT.

The gene calls are TRBV27 and TRBJ1-5; TRBD1 matches at 9 bases. CDR1 is MNHEY, CDR2 SMNVEV, per germline (reference sequence). V shed 5 bases and J 4 bases; nucleotides not matched to a gene: 9. This CDR3 spans 16 amino acids. The CDR3 DNA follows: TGTGCCAGCAGTACCGCCGGGACAGGGAATAATCAGCCCCAGCATTTT. Encoded protein: CASSTAGTGNNQPQHF.

This clone came up a few times. The chain links TRBV6-1 to TRBJ2-2, with TRBD1 as a possible D gene (6 bases). In germline, CDR1 is MNHNS, CDR2 SASEGT. Trimming left V 3 bases short and J 2 bases short, with 13 bases between. This CDR3 contains 16 residues. In nucleotides, the CDR3 is TGTGCCAGCAGTGACACAGGGATGATAAACACCGGGGAGCTGTTTTTT. Amino acids: CASSDTGMINTGELFF.

V gene TRBV30 combines with J gene TRBJ1-3; D is unclear. Germline V lookup: CDR1 GTSNPN, CDR2 SVGIG (reference sequence). The length of the CDR3 is 12 residues. V dropped 3 bases and J dropped 7 bases, with 10 bases sitting between them. This CDR3 reads CAWSPNGNTIYF. CDR3 DNA: TGTGCCTGGAGCCCTAACGGGAACACCATATATTTT.

The chain recombines TRBV30 with TRBJ2-7, with TRBD1 matching over 8 bases. V lost 3 bases to trimming and J lost 3 bases; unmatched junction nucleotides: 10. The germline V gene has CDR1 GTSNPN and CDR2 SVGIG (reference sequence). There are 15 residues in the CDR3. As DNA, the CDR3 is TGTGCCTGGAGCAAGGGAGACAGGGGCTTCTACGAGCAGTACTTC. Translated, it gives CAWSKGDRGFYEQYF. Full variable domain (remainder filled in from reference TRBV30 and TRBJ2-7): SQTIHQWPATLVQPVGSPLSLECTVEGTSNPNLYWYRQAAGRGLQLLFYSVGIGQISSEVPQNLSASRPQDRQFILSSKKLLLSDSGFYLCAWSKGDRGFYEQYFGPGTRLTVT.

The chain employs TRBV5-1 and TRBJ2-3; D is possibly TRBD1 (5 bases). The CDR3 runs 14 residues. Germline CDR1 is SGHRS and CDR2 is YFSETQ. Trimming cost V 0 bases and J 4 bases, with 9 bases left between them. CDR3 coding DNA: TGCGCCAGCAGCTTGGGGGGCCGGGCAGATACGCAGTATTTT. Protein sequence: CASSLGGRADTQYF.

This rearrangement joins TRBV19 to TRBJ1-2, with unresolved D. The CDR3 loop spans 13 amino acids. Looked up from germline, CDR1 is LNHDA and CDR2 is SQIVND (reference sequence). V was pared by 5 bases and J by 4 bases, with 11 bases between. The CDR3 bases are TGTGCCAGTAGTGAGGTTCCCTCCTATGGCTACACCTTC. This encodes CASSEVPSYGYTF.

The V and J genes are TRBV18 and TRBJ2-2; 8 nucleotides match TRBD1. The CDR3 contains 14 residues. The V and J ends lost 3 bases and 4 bases, in that order; junction bases with no gene match: 1. The germline gives CDR1 KGHSH, CDR2 LQKENI. The CDR3 loop is CASSPDRVTGELFF. In DNA form, the CDR3 reads TGTGCCAGCTCACCGGACAGGGTCACCGGGGAGCTGTTTTTT.

The chain carries TRBV7-8 and TRBJ2-4; 9 bases align to TRBD1. CDR1 and CDR2 (germline): SGHVS, FQNEAQ. CDR3 length: 17 residues. V lost 6 bases, J lost 7 bases, and 16 bases stayed unmatched. The DNA of the CDR3 is TGTGCCAGCAGTTCACCCATCACGGGACAGGGTGTTAACATTCAGTACTTC. Protein sequence: CASSSPITGQGVNIQYF.

V is TRBV7-8 and J is TRBJ2-7; perhaps TRBD2 as D (6 bases). The CDR3 totals 15 residues. Germline V gene data show CDR1 as SGHVS and CDR2 as FQNEAQ. Trimming cost V 1 base and J 2 bases, with 12 bases left between them. Here the CDR3 reads CASSLGGVGPYEQYF. The CDR3 nucleotides read TGTGCCAGCAGCTTAGGGGGGGTTGGTCCCTACGAGCAGTACTTC.

The V call is TRBV7-9, the J call TRBJ2-7, with D perhaps TRBD2 (5 bases). Germline CDR1 is SEHNR and CDR2 is FQNEAQ (reference sequence). This CDR3 region has 17 residues. Trimming left V 4 bases short and J 4 bases short, with 23 bases between. CDR3 amino acids: CASSSPLAADGFYEQYF. DNA for the CDR3: TGTGCCAGCAGCTCTCCTCTGGCAGCGGACGGTTTTTACGAGCAGTACTTC.